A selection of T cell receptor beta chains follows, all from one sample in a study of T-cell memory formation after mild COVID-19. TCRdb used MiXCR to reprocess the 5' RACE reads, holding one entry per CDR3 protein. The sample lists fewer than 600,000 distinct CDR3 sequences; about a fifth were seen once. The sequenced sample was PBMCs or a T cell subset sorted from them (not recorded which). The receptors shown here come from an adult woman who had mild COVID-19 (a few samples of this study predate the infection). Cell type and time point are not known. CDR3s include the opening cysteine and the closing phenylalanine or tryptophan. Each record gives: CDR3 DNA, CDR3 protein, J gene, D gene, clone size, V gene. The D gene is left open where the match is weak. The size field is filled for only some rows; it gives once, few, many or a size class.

DNA: TGTGCCAGCAGCTCTTCAGGGTTTGAGCAGTACTTC
CDR3: CASSSSGFEQYF
J: TRBJ2-7
D: -
size: -
V: TRBV11-2

DNA: TGTGCCAGCACCCCTCTCGGCCTCACGAACACCGGGGGGCTGTTTTTT
CDR3: CASTPLGLTNTGGLFF
J: TRBJ2-2
D: -
size: -
V: TRBV7-2

DNA: TGCGCCAGCAGCCCGGGACTAGAGTCCGAGCAGTACTTC
CDR3: CASSPGLESEQYF
J: TRBJ2-7
D: TRBD2
size: -
V: TRBV5-1

DNA: TGTGCTAGTGCCGAACAGGGTAATGAGCAGTTCTTC
CDR3: CASAEQGNEQFF
J: TRBJ2-1
D: -
size: -
V: TRBV12-5

DNA: TGTGCCACCAGTTCCCCGACTAGCGGGGGGCTCAGGGAGCAGTTCTTC
CDR3: CATSSPTSGGLREQFF
J: TRBJ2-1
D: TRBD2
size: -
V: TRBV24-1

DNA: TGTGCCAGCAGCTCTCGACTAGCGGGAGGCCTCCAAGAGACCCAGTACTTC
CDR3: CASSSRLAGGLQETQYF
J: TRBJ2-5
D: TRBD2
size: few
V: TRBV7-2

DNA: TGTGCCAGCAGTAATGGTGGTCCCCAGCATTTT
CDR3: CASSNGGPQHF
J: TRBJ1-5
D: -
size: few
V: TRBV27

DNA: TGTGCCAGCAGCTTAGTAACCCTCGGGACTCGCTACAATGAGCAGTTCTTC
CDR3: CASSLVTLGTRYNEQFF
J: TRBJ2-1
D: -
size: few
V: TRBV7-2

DNA: TGTGCCAGCAGTGAAGGACCTTATGGCTACACCTTC
CDR3: CASSEGPYGYTF
J: TRBJ1-2
D: -
size: many
V: TRBV2

DNA: TGTGCCAGCAGGATCGAACAGAAATCCTACGAGCAGTACTTC
CDR3: CASRIEQKSYEQYF
J: TRBJ2-7
D: -
size: few
V: TRBV9

DNA: TGCAGCGTTCAGACTAGCGGGAGGGCCCTGGATACGCAGTATTTT
CDR3: CSVQTSGRALDTQYF
J: TRBJ2-3
D: TRBD2
size: -
V: TRBV29-1

DNA: TGCGCCAGCAGCCAAGATTATCCCCGGGACACATCCTACGAGCAGTACTTC
CDR3: CASSQDYPRDTSYEQYF
J: TRBJ2-7
D: -
size: few
V: TRBV4-3